The 14 T cell receptor beta chains presented below share a single source sample, sequenced in a study of esophageal squamous cell carcinoma under preoperative chemotherapy. TCRdb re-derived calls from the PCR reads in MiXCR, one entry per CDR3 protein. The data show fewer than 18,000 distinct CDR3 sequences, less than 65% seen once. Specified time point: before preoperative PTX-NDP chemotherapy. Sample acquisition took place from a patient given preoperative chemotherapy. Receptor source: a human donor with esophageal squamous cell carcinoma. The donor label of this sample is uncertain.

Notes on this clonotype: The junction does not match germline at one end; this may be a read error. V and J are TRBV6-1 and TRBJ2-4, with 7 bases lining up with TRBD2. CDR3 length equals 14 residues. The germline V gene encodes CDR1 MNHNS and CDR2 SASEGT. The CDR3 nucleotides are TGTGGCAGCGCGGGGGTGTGGGCCAAAGACACGCAGTATTTC. Protein sequence: CGSAGVWAKDTQYF.

This chain uses TRBV6-1 with TRBJ2-1; the D is unclear. There are 12 residues in the CDR3. Germline V gives CDR1 MNHNS, CDR2 SASEGT. Trimming left V 3 bases short and J 10 bases short, with 10 bases between. CDR3 sequence (DNA): TGTGCCAGCAGTGAGCTAGGGTACGAGCAGTTCTTC. Translation gives CASSELGYEQFF.

This clonotype was seen a handful of times. The chain recombines TRBV11-1 with TRBJ2-1; 10 bases match TRBD1. The end of the DNA aligns better with TRBJ2-7, so the J call may be wrong. CDR1 is SGHAT and CDR2 is FQDESV in the germline V gene (reference sequence). This CDR3 has 15 amino acids. In nucleotides, the CDR3 is TGTGCCAGCAGCTCTCCGGGACAGGGGATCTACGAGCAGTACTTC. Translated, it gives CASSSPGQGIYEQYF.

This clonotype was observed a few times. J is TRBJ2-3 and V is TRBV6-4; TRBD2 aligns across 11 bases. The germline V gene encodes CDR1 MRHNA and CDR2 SNTAGT. This CDR3 comprises 15 residues. Trimming at V came to 5 bases and at J to 2 bases, leaving 3 bases not matched to a gene. The DNA for the CDR3 is TGTGCCAGCAGTTTAGCGGGGGGGGCCACAGATACGCAGTATTTT. Protein product: CASSLAGGATDTQYF.

Points on this clonotype: The DNA is left out, because the CDR3 cannot be placed on it with certainty; the CDR3 is given as TCRdb lists it. The CDR3 sequence: CAIQGVGTGAQFF. The J gene is TRBJ2-2, the V gene TRBV10-3. Germline CDR1 and CDR2: ENHRY and SYGVKD. Including both end residues, the CDR3 is 13 amino acids long.

The chain carries TRBV4-1 and TRBJ2-7, with 8 bases that match TRBD1. Germline lookup yields CDR1 MGHRA and CDR2 YSYEKL. With V trimmed by 7 bases and J by 7 bases, 9 bases remained unmatched. This CDR3 is 13 amino acids long. For the CDR3, the DNA is TGCGCCAGCACCGGGACAGGATCGGGGGAGCAGTACTTC. Amino acid sequence: CASTGTGSGEQYF.

The rearrangement links TRBV7-6 to TRBJ2-1; D unclear. The CDR3 is 16 amino acids. The germline gives CDR1 SGHVS, CDR2 FNYEAQ. V lost 7 bases, J lost 0 bases, and 16 bases lay in between. CDR3: CASKGIEVSSYNEQFF. CDR3 nucleotide sequence: TGTGCCAGCAAAGGAATCGAGGTTAGCTCCTACAATGAGCAGTTCTTC.

This chain uses TRBV7-2 with TRBJ2-3; 11 bases align to TRBD2. The end of the DNA is better explained by TRBJ2-1, so the J call may be wrong. In germline, CDR1 is SGHTA, CDR2 FQGNSA. The CDR3 extends over 15 amino acids. The CDR3 is CASSFGTSGISEQFF. The CDR3 DNA reads TGTGCCAGCAGCTTCGGGACTAGCGGTATATCTGAGCAGTTCTTC.

The chain recombines TRBV6-1 with TRBJ2-1; 9 bases match TRBD2. V was clipped by 6 bases and J by 9 bases; unmatched bases: 12. The germline V gene encodes CDR1 MNHNS and CDR2 SASEGT. The CDR3 covers 15 residues. The CDR3 spells CASRGGRAGEGEQFF. As DNA, the CDR3 is TGTGCCAGCAGGGGCGGGAGGGCCGGTGAGGGTGAGCAGTTCTTC.

This chain uses TRBV6-1 with TRBJ2-3; D is uncertain. The CDR3 has 15 residues. Looked up from germline, CDR1 is MNHNS and CDR2 is SASEGT. Trimming shortened V by 4 bases and J by 5 bases, and 16 bases separated the two germline ends. In nucleotides, the CDR3 is TGTGCCAGCAGTGCATCGAGTTCGCCCAGAGATACGCAGTATTTT. It translates to CASSASSSPRDTQYF.

This clonotype was seen a few times. CDR3 sequence reads: CASSDGPPGLYEQYF. CDR3 sequence (DNA): TGTGCCAGCAGTGACGGACCGCCTGGCCTCTACGAGCAGTACTTC. The chain carries TRBV6-1 and TRBJ2-7; D uncertain. V was cut by 3 bases and J by 3 bases, with 15 bases left in between. The V gene's germline CDR1 is MNHNS and CDR2 SASEGT. The CDR3 has 15 amino acids.

The chain joins TRBV3-1 to TRBJ2-4; 7 bases are a match to TRBD1. The tail of the sequence fits TRBJ2-1 better, so the J call may be wrong. CDR3 length: 15 residues. In germline, CDR1 is LGHDT, CDR2 YNNKEL (reference sequence). CDR3 protein: CASSQNTGAVDEQFF. CDR3 nucleotides: TGTGCCAGCAGCCAAAATACAGGGGCGGTCGATGAGCAGTTCTTC.

The chain links TRBV6-1 to TRBJ1-5; D gene ambiguous. Between the trimmed V and J ends, which lost 2 bases and 1 base, there was a span of 9 bases. This CDR3 comprises 15 residues. Germline V CDR1 and CDR2: MNHNS, SASEGT. CDR3 sequence: CASSEIMGSNQPQHF. CDR3 DNA: TGTGCCAGCAGTGAAATTATGGGGAGCAATCAGCCCCAGCATTTT.

The chain uses TRBV12-3 or TRBV12-4 and TRBJ2-1; the D gene is possibly TRBD2 (6 bases). V lost 1 base to trimming and J lost 10 bases, with 17 bases between them. The CDR3 contains 15 residues. CDR3 coding DNA: TGTGCCAGCAGTTTAGAGGGCGGGAACTCCTACGAGCAGTTCTTC. Residues: CASSLEGGNSYEQFF.